The 25 T cell receptor beta chains given below trace back to one sample, sequenced in a study of blood T cell repertoires in COVID-19. Sequencing used immunoSEQ multiplex PCR; TCRdb keeps in-frame clones, though not all of them. Among 200,000 to 250,000 clones listed, roughly nine tenths were seen once. Sequenced material: peripheral blood. The source is a man younger than 45 with acute or convalescent COVID-19.

The chain couples TRBV7-3 to TRBJ1-1, with D perhaps TRBD1 (5 bases). The germline V gene has CDR1 SGHTA and CDR2 FQGTGA. V was clipped by 0 bases and J by 4 bases, with 12 bases between them. The CDR3 has 15 amino acids. DNA of the CDR3: TGTGCCAGCAGCTTAACCCCGACGGGGGGCACTGAAGCTTTCTTT. Residues: CASSLTPTGGTEAFF. Full variable domain (remainder filled in from reference TRBV7-3 and TRBJ1-1): GAGVSQTPSNKVTEKGKYVELRCDPISGHTALYWYRQSLGQGPEFLIYFQGTGAADDSGLPNDRFFAVRPEGSVSTLKIQRTERGDSAVYLCASSLTPTGGTEAFFGQGTRLTVV.

This clone has only one observation. The chain has TRBV5-6 and TRBJ1-4; D may be TRBD1 (6 bases). V was shortened by 1 base and J by 2 bases, with 12 bases between the two germline ends. This CDR3 spans 16 amino acids. Per germline, CDR1 SGHDT and CDR2 YYEEEE. The CDR3 DNA follows: TGTGCCAGCAGCTTGTTTAGTAGGGGGACTAATGAAAAACTGTTTTTT. Translating it yields CASSLFSRGTNEKLFF.

This chain links TRBV3-1 (or the pseudogene TRBV3-2) with TRBJ1-2; the D gene is possibly TRBD1 (6 bases). Trimming cost V 1 base and J 8 bases, with 14 bases left between them. Per the germline V gene, CDR1 is LGHDT and CDR2 is YNNKEL (reference sequence). The CDR3 covers 14 residues. The CDR3 DNA is TGTGCCAGCAGCCAAGGCCAGGGGCGGTTAGGCTACACCTTC. It yields the protein CASSQGQGRLGYTF.

The chain combines TRBV11-2 with TRBJ1-1; D remains ambiguous. CDR1 is SGHAT, CDR2 FQNNGV, per germline. The ends were cut back, 1 base at V and 11 bases at J, with 14 bases in the middle. The CDR3 has 13 amino acids. DNA of the CDR3: TGTGCCAGCAGCTTAGTCAGGCCTCCGGGGGCTTTCTTT. This sequence encodes CASSLVRPPGAFF.

The chain links TRBV19 to TRBJ2-2; 7 bases agree with TRBD1. Germline V gives CDR1 LNHDA, CDR2 SQIVND (reference sequence). The J segment lost 4 bases and the V segment lost 5 bases, leaving 13 bases of the junction unmatched. The CDR3 is 17 residues long. DNA of the CDR3: TGTGCCAGTAGTCCAAAGGCCACAGGGGTCATCACCGGGGAGCTGTTTTTT. This codes for CASSPKATGVITGELFF.

As DNA, the CDR3 is TGTGCCAGCACACCGGGACAGGGGAGTTGGGAGCTGTTTTTT. It yields the protein CASTPGQGSWELFF. The rearrangement links TRBV6-5 to TRBJ2-2; 10 bases line up with TRBD1. Looked up from germline, CDR1 is MNHEY and CDR2 is SVGAGI. CDR3 size: 14 residues. The V segment lost 7 bases and the J segment 9 bases; nucleotides outside the gene matches: 8.

The chain recombines TRBV7-8 with TRBJ2-5, with 11 positions matching TRBD2. J lost 5 bases, V lost 1 base, and 6 bases had no gene match. Per the germline V gene, CDR1 is SGHVS and CDR2 is FQNEAQ. The CDR3 is 16 residues long. The CDR3 bases are TGTGCCAGCAGCTTAGAACCTAGCGGGGGGTGGGAGACCCAGTACTTC. Translated, it gives CASSLEPSGGWETQYF.

The rearrangement uses TRBV28 and TRBJ1-2; tentatively, D is TRBD1 (5 bases). This CDR3 comprises 14 residues. Germline-derived CDR1 and CDR2 are MDHEN and SYDVKM. The V gene lost 2 bases and the J gene lost 0 bases, with 7 bases spanning the gap. The CDR3 DNA follows: TGTGCCAGCAGTTTAGGGGGGGCTAACTATGGCTACACCTTC. Protein: CASSLGGANYGYTF.

J is TRBJ1-6 and V is TRBV4-1, with a weak D call TRBD1 (6 bases). Trimming removed 2 bases at V and 2 bases at J, with 13 bases between. This CDR3 contains 17 residues. Germline loops: CDR1 MGHRA, CDR2 YSYEKL. CDR3 sequence: CASSQFPGGTYNSPLHF. The CDR3 region has the DNA TGCGCCAGCAGCCAATTCCCGGGGGGCACCTATAATTCACCCCTCCACTTT.

J is TRBJ1-1 and V is TRBV29-1; weak D call: TRBD1 (5 bases). CDR3 length: 14 residues. V dropped 6 bases and J dropped 2 bases, with 16 bases sitting between them. Germline assignment: CDR1 SQVTM and CDR2 ANQGSEA. CDR3 in DNA: TGCAGCGTCCGGACACAGTATCTTAACACTGAAGCTTTCTTT. The encoded protein is CSVRTQYLNTEAFF.

The V call is TRBV11-2, the J call TRBJ2-7; TRBD1 matches 7 bases. The CDR3 runs 13 residues. The trim removed 3 bases at V and 3 bases at J, leaving 2 bases unmatched. Germline CDR1 reads SGHAT; CDR2 reads FQNNGV. CDR3 in amino acids: CASSLGQFYEQYF. CDR3 sequence (DNA): TGTGCCAGCAGCTTGGGACAGTTCTACGAGCAGTACTTC.

The CDR3 spells CASSFTGTGVLYEQYF. The CDR3 DNA reads TGTGCCAGCAGCTTCACTGGGACAGGTGTTCTATACGAGCAGTACTTC. The chain employs TRBV5-5 and TRBJ2-7; 8 bases map to TRBD1. CDR3 length equals 16 residues. V trimming: 2 bases; J trimming: 4 bases; junction bases outside the gene matches: 11. Per the germline V gene, CDR1 is SGHKS and CDR2 is YYEKEE (reference sequence).

A remark on this clone: This sample also contains other DNA sequences that code for the same CDR3. The chain employs TRBV28 and TRBJ1-6, with no clear D. This CDR3 has 11 residues. Deletions cut 4 bases from V and 10 bases from J, with 5 bases between. Germline V gene lookup returns CDR1 MDHEN and CDR2 SYDVKM. Here the CDR3 reads CASSSRSPLHF. CDR3 nucleotides: TGTGCCAGCAGTTCGAGATCACCCCTCCACTTT.

This chain uses TRBV6-5 with TRBJ2-3; D is possibly TRBD2 (6 bases). Trimming pared 9 bases from V and 6 bases from J, leaving 19 bases between. The V gene's germline CDR1 is MNHEY and CDR2 SVGAGI. This CDR3 is 14 amino acids long. The DNA of the CDR3 is TGTGCCAGTGAGACGCGCGGGGCCATTGATACGCAGTATTTT. This sequence encodes CASETRGAIDTQYF.

CDR3 region: CASSPVRQVNLNTEAFF. CDR3 DNA sequence: TGTGCCAGCTCACCAGTGAGACAGGTGAATTTGAACACTGAAGCTTTCTTT. The chain joins TRBV18 to TRBJ1-1, with a tentative D call TRBD1 (6 bases). Trimming removed 2 bases from V and 0 bases from J, with 16 bases in between. There are 17 residues in the CDR3. Germline loops: CDR1 KGHSH, CDR2 LQKENI.

The chain links TRBV28 to TRBJ1-5, with TRBD1 matching over 7 bases. The germline V gene encodes CDR1 MDHEN and CDR2 SYDVKM. The V segment lost 2 bases and the J segment 9 bases; nucleotides outside the gene matches: 19. The CDR3 is 18 residues long. CDR3 bases: TGTGCCAGCAGTTTAAGGAGCCACAGGGGCGCTGAAAAGACGCCCCAGCATTTT. Its translation: CASSLRSHRGAEKTPQHF. Full variable domain (rest looked up from reference TRBV28 and TRBJ1-5): DVKVTQSSRYLVKRTGEKVFLECVQDMDHENMFWYRQDPGLGLRLIYFSYDVKMKEKGDIPEGYSVSREKKERFSLILESASTNQTSMYLCASSLRSHRGAEKTPQHFGDGTRLSIL.

This sequence joins TRBV2 and TRBJ2-1, with TRBD2 identical over 8 bases. Germline V CDR1 and CDR2: SNHLY, FYNNEI. The CDR3 runs to 16 residues. The junction had 12 bases not matched to a gene; V was cut back by 3 bases and J by 8 bases. CDR3 coding DNA: TGTGCCAGCAGTGAGAGGACCGGGGGGGCCGGTGATGAGCAGTTCTTC. Translation: CASSERTGGAGDEQFF.

The gene calls are TRBV6-2 or TRBV6-3 and TRBJ2-7; 8 bases are a match to TRBD2. The V segment lost 4 bases and the J segment 4 bases; nucleotides outside the gene matches: 9. Germline CDR1 MNHEY, CDR2 SVGEGT. The CDR3 consists of 15 residues. CDR3 coding DNA: TGTGCCAGCAGTTCAGGCGGGGGGATTATATACGAGCAGTACTTC. It codes for CASSSGGGIIYEQYF.

V gene TRBV28 combines with J gene TRBJ1-2; 7 bases are shared with TRBD1. Unmatched junction bases numbered 6, after V lost 4 bases and J lost 1 base. Germline values: CDR1 MDHEN, CDR2 SYDVKM. The CDR3 has 15 residues. DNA of the CDR3: TGTGCCAGCAGTTCTCCGGGACAGATTAACTATGGCTACACCTTC. It is translated as CASSSPGQINYGYTF.

The CDR3 spells CASSLIRGQETQYF. The CDR3 bases are TGTGCCAGCAGCTTAATTCGCGGTCAAGAGACCCAGTACTTC. The chain links TRBV7-9 to TRBJ2-5, with D unresolved. Germline V CDR1 and CDR2: SEHNR, FQNEAQ (reference sequence). This CDR3 has 14 residues. With 2 bases removed from V and 2 bases from J, the gap between germline ends came to 9 bases.

The rearrangement uses TRBV7-2 and TRBJ1-1; TRBD1 matches at 8 bases. The V segment lost 3 bases and the J segment 1 base; nucleotides outside the gene matches: 4. From germline, CDR1 is SGHTA and CDR2 FQGNSA. The CDR3 sequence is 15 residues long. This CDR3 is CASSFRQGRNTEAFF. CDR3 coding DNA: TGTGCCAGCAGCTTTCGACAGGGGAGGAACACTGAAGCTTTCTTT.

The CDR3 DNA sequence: TGTGCCAGCAGCGTACAGGCCCAGGGAAAAGCTTTCTTT. Its protein is CASSVQAQGKAFF. The rearrangement links TRBV11-2 to TRBJ1-1; possible D gene TRBD1, 5 bases. The V end lost 5 bases, the J end lost 9 bases, and 16 bases lay between the germline ends. The CDR3 loop spans 13 amino acids. Germline CDR1 SGHAT, CDR2 FQNNGV.

This chain links TRBV23-1 with TRBJ2-1, with D possibly matching TRBD1 (5 bases). TRBV23-1 has ORF status, its function being uncertain. V lost 1 base and J 0 bases, leaving 10 bases between the germline ends. The CDR3 extends over 16 amino acids. CDR3 DNA sequence: TGCGCCAGCAGTCAATGGTCAGGGTCCTCCTACAATGAGCAGTTCTTC. It codes for CASSQWSGSSYNEQFF.

The rearrangement joins TRBV7-9 to TRBJ1-2; the D is unclear. V was clipped by 2 bases and J by 3 bases, with 16 bases between them. Germline V CDR1 and CDR2: SEHNR, FQNEAQ (reference sequence). CDR3 length: 16 residues. CDR3 nucleotides: TGTGCCAGCAGCTTACGTCACGAGGACTACTACTATGGCTACACCTTC. It codes for CASSLRHEDYYYGYTF.

The V call is TRBV2, the J call TRBJ2-2; 7 nucleotides match TRBD2. The V segment lost 10 bases and the J segment 2 bases; nucleotides outside the gene matches: 16. The CDR3 is 17 amino acids. Looked up from germline, CDR1 is SNHLY and CDR2 is FYNNEI. CDR3 DNA sequence: TGTGCCACCGATCCGGGACTATCCCATACAAACACCGGGGAGCTGTTTTTT. Translating gives CATDPGLSHTNTGELFF.